The present T cell receptor beta chain was sequenced within a study of blood T cells in healthy people across ages. With each sample, at least 6 micrograms of total RNA were extracted. Findings and limits, study-wide: Both higher diversity and more naive CD4+ cells marked long-lived donors when set against aged donors.

Trimming at V came to 5 bases and at J to 6 bases, leaving 4 bases not matched to a gene. The CDR3 totals 13 residues. Looked up from germline, CDR1 is SEHNR and CDR2 is FQNEAQ (reference sequence). With a J-beta primer mix and a sample-barcoded 5' primer, a second PCR ran about 6 to 11 cycles. Unique molecular identifiers of 12 random nucleotides labeled each cDNA. TCRdb reprocessed the 5' RACE reads via MiXCR and lists one record per CDR3 protein. The sample holds 1,800,000 or so distinct CDR3 sequences, 30% to 40% seen once. Of note for this clonotype: As yet, its antigen is unknown.

The TCR originated in a human donor in good health. V gene TRBV7-9 combines with J gene TRBJ2-1; TRBD1 aligns across 7 bases. The source material was blood. The CDR3 loop reads CASSIGTVNEQFF. CDR3 coding DNA: TGTGCCAGCAGCATCGGGACAGTCAATGAGCAGTTCTTC.